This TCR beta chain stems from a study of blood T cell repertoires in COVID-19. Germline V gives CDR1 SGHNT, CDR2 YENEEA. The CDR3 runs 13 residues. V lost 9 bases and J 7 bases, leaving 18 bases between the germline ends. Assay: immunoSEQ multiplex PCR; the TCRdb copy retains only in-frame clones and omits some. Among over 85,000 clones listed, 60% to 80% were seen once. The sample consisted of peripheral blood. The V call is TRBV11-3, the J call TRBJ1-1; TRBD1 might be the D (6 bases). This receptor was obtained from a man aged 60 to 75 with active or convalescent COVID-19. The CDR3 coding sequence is TGTGCCAGTAGGGGGAGAAGCGGCGGTGAAGCTTTCTTT. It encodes CASRGRSGGEAFF.